Included here is one T cell receptor beta chain sequence, with context. The data were obtained in a study of blood T cell repertoires in COVID-19. Across the whole study: The study drew acute and convalescent COVID-19 samples from the United States, Italy and Spain.

Those who participated ranged in age from roughly 18 to 100 years and resided in roughly 26 US areas. The V and J ends lost 5 bases and 10 bases, in that order; junction bases with no gene match: 5. This CDR3 spans 12 amino acids. The V gene's germline CDR1 is MNHEY and CDR2 SVGEGT. How the authors handled the data: Amplification of reference gene primers was used by the study to estimate nucleated cell counts. Measured with immunoSEQ multiplex PCR; TCRdb has only the in-frame clones, and not every one. V, J and clone size derive from that table, while D and trimming were established from the DNA sequence. The sample holds a few hundred thousand clones; about 90% are singletons and the top ten take roughly 14%.

Sequenced: PBMCs or T cells enriched from blood (not recorded which). V gene TRBV6-2 or TRBV6-3 combines with J gene TRBJ2-1, with 7 bases that match TRBD2. The TCR was taken from a woman aged 50 to 65 with acute COVID-19. In DNA, the CDR3 is TGTGCCAGCAGTCGGACTAGGCTAGAGCAGTTCTTC. Its protein product is CASSRTRLEQFF.